The 4 T cell receptor beta chains reported below all come from one sample, sequenced in a study of response to subunit inactivated influenza vaccine. Each CDR3 protein gets one entry after TCRdb re-called the RT-PCR reads with MiXCR. The table has about 800,000 distinct CDR3 sequences, approximately 22% seen once; the top ten hold 10%. This specimen was PBMCs from blood, taken about 5 days after vaccination. These receptors were taken from a man between 45 and 60 years old who received an inactivated influenza vaccine.

The chain carries TRBV11-2 and TRBJ2-3; TRBD1 aligns across 7 bases. V shed 1 base, J shed 9 bases, and the junction held 4 bases outside the gene matches. Germline CDR1 reads SGHAT; CDR2 reads FQNNGV. The CDR3 consists of 13 residues. The CDR3 spells CASSLGGQSTQYF. In DNA form, the CDR3 reads TGTGCCAGCAGCTTAGGGGGACAGTCCACGCAGTATTTT. The full variable domain, completed using reference TRBV11-2 and TRBJ2-3, is EAGVAQSPRYKIIEKRQSVAFWCNPISGHATLYWYQQILGQGPKLLIQFQNNGVVDDSQLPKDRFSAERLKGVDSTLKIQPAKLEDSAVYLCASSLGGQSTQYFGPGTRLTVL.

This CDR3 reads CSASPGTDEQYF. CDR3 nucleotides: TGCAGTGCTAGCCCCGGGACAGACGAGCAGTACTTC. This chain links TRBV20-1 with TRBJ2-7, with 7 bases that match TRBD1. The CDR3 extends over 12 amino acids. Germline V gene lookup returns CDR1 DFQATT and CDR2 SNEGSKA (reference sequence). With 3 bases clipped from V and 5 bases from J, the junction kept 4 bases outside the gene matches.

The rearrangement links TRBV20-1 to TRBJ2-3, with D possibly matching TRBD2 (6 bases). Trimming took off 0 bases at V and 5 bases at J, with 18 bases between the two ends. The CDR3 contains 16 residues. The germline V gene encodes CDR1 DFQATT and CDR2 SNEGSKA (reference sequence). The CDR3 loop reads CSAREMAGPQLDTQYF. CDR3 nucleotide sequence: TGCAGTGCTAGAGAGATGGCGGGACCACAACTAGATACGCAGTATTTT.

This chain connects TRBV18 to TRBJ2-5; 12 positions match TRBD2. Germline-derived CDR1 and CDR2 are KGHSH and LQKENI. The CDR3 is made up of 17 amino acids. V lost 0 bases to trimming and J lost 4 bases; unmatched junction nucleotides: 6. The CDR3 loop reads CASSPPATSGSIETQYF. The CDR3 DNA is TGTGCCAGCTCACCACCGGCGACTAGCGGGAGTATAGAGACCCAGTACTTC.